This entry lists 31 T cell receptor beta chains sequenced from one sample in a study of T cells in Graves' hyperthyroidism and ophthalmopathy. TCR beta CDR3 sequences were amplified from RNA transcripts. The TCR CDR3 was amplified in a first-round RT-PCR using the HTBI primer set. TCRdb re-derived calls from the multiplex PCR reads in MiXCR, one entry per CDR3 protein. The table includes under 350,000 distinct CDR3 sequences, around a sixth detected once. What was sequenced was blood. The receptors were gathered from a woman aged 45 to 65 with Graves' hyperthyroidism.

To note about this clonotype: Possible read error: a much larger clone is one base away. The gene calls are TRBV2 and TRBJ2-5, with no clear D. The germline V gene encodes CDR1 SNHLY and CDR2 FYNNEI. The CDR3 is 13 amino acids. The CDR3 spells CAGSLDGQETQYF. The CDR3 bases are TGTGCCGGCAGTCTTGACGGCCAAGAGACCCAGTACTTC.

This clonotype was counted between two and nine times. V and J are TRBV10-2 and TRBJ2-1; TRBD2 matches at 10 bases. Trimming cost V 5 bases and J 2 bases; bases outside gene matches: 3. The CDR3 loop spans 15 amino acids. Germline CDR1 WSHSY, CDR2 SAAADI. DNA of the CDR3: TGCGCCAGCAGTATTCTAGCGGGAGCCTACAATGAGCAGTTCTTC. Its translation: CASSILAGAYNEQFF.

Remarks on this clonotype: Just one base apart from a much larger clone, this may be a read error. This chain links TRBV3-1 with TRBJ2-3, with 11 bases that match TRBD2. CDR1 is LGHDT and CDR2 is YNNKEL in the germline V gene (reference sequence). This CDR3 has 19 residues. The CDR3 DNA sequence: TGTGCCAGCAGCCAAGACCTCGGGACTAGCGGAAAGCTCACAGATGCGCAGTATTTT. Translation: CASSQDLGTSGKLTDAQYF.

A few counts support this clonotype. For the CDR3, the DNA is TGTGCCAGCAGTTTGGGTCTAGCGGGATTGGGGGAGCTGTTTTTT. Its translation: CASSLGLAGLGELFF. This chain uses TRBV27 with TRBJ2-2; 9 nucleotides align to TRBD2. J lost 8 bases, V lost 3 bases, and 7 bases had no gene match. The germline gives CDR1 MNHEY, CDR2 SMNVEV (reference sequence). The CDR3 loop spans 15 amino acids.

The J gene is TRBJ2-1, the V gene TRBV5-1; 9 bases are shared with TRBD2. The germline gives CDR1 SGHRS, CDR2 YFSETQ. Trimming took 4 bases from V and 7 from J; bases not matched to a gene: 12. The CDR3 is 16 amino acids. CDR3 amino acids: CASSPTRGGVVNEQFF. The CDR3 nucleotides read TGCGCCAGCAGCCCGACGCGGGGGGGAGTGGTGAATGAGCAGTTCTTC.

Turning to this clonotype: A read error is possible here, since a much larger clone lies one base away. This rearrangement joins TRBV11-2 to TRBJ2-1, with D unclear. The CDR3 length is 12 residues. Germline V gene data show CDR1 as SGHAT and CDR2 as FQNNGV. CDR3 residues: CASSLYANGQFF. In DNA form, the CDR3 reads TGTGCCAGCAGCTTATACGCCAATGGGCAGTTCTTC.

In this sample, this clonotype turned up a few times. CDR3 region: CASSFQRSYNEQFF. In DNA form, the CDR3 reads TGTGCCAGCAGCTTCCAGCGGTCCTACAATGAGCAGTTCTTC. V usage is TRBV7-9 and J usage is TRBJ2-1, with D possibly TRBD2 on 5 matching bases. Germline V gene lookup returns CDR1 SEHNR and CDR2 FQNEAQ (reference sequence). The CDR3 runs 14 residues. V shed 3 bases and J shed 1 base, with 7 bases lying between them. Combining the CDR3 with reference TRBV7-9 and TRBJ2-1 gives the whole variable domain DTGVSQNPRHKITKRGQNVTFRCDPISEHNRLYWYRQTLGQGPEFLTYFQNEAQLEKSRLLSDRFSAERPKGSFSTLEIQRTEQGDSAMYLCASSFQRSYNEQFFGPGTRLTVL.

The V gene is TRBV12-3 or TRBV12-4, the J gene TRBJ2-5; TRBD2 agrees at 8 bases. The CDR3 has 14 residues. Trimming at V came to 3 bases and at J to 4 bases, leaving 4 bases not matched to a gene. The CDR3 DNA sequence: TGTGCCAGCAGTTTCTTCGCGGGGGGAGAGACCCAGTACTTC. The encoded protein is CASSFFAGGETQYF.

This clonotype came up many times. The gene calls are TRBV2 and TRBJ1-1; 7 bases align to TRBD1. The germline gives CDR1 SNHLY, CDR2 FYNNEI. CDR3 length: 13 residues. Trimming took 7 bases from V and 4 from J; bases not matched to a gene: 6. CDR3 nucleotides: TGTGCCAGCACCACCCAGGGGGGCACTGAAGCTTTCTTT. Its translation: CASTTQGGTEAFF. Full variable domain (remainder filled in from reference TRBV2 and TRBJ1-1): EPEVTQTPSHQVTQMGQEVILRCVPISNHLYFYWYRQILGQKVEFLVSFYNNEISEKSEIFDDQFSVERPDGSNFTLKIRSTKLEDSAMYFCASTTQGGTEAFFGQGTRLTVV.

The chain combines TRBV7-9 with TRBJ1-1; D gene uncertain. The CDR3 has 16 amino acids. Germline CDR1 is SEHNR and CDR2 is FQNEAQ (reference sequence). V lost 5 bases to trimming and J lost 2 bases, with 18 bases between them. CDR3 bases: TGTGCCAGCAGCCCAACCTCAGGCAGCGTCAACACTGAAGCTTTCTTT. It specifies CASSPTSGSVNTEAFF.

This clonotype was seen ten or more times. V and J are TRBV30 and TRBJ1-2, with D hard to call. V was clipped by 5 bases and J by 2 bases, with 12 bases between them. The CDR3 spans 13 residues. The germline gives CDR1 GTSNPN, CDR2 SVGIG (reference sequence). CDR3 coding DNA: TGTGCCTGGGCCTCTGGACGGAACTATGGCTACACCTTC. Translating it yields CAWASGRNYGYTF.

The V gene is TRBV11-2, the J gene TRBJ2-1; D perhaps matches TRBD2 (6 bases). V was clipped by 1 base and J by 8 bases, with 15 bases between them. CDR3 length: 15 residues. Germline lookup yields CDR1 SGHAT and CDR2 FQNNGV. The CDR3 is CASSLASTGADEQFF. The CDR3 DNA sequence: TGTGCCAGCAGCTTAGCGTCGACGGGAGCCGATGAGCAGTTCTTC.

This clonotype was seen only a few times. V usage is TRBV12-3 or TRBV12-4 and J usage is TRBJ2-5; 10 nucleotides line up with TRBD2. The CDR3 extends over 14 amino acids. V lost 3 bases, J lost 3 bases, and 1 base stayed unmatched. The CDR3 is CASSLSGGEETQYF. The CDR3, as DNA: TGTGCCAGCAGTTTGAGCGGGGGGGAAGAGACCCAGTACTTC.

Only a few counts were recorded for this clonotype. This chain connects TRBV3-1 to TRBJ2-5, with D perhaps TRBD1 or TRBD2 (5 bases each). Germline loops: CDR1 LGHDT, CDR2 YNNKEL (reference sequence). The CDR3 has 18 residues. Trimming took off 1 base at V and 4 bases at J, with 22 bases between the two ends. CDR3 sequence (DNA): TGTGCCAGCAGCCAAGTCGGGCAGGGTGGAACGGGGTCAGAGACCCAGTACTTC. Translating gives CASSQVGQGGTGSETQYF.

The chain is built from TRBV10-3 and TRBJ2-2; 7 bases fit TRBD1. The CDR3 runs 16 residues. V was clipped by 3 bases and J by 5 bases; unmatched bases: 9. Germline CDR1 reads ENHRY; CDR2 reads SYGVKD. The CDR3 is CAISDQGGARTGELFF. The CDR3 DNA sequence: TGTGCCATCAGTGACCAAGGGGGCGCAAGAACCGGGGAGCTGTTTTTT.

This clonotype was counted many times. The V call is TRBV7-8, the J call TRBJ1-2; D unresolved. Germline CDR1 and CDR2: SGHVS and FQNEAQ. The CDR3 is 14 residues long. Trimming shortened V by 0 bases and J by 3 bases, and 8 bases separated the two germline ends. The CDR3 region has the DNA TGTGCCAGCAGCTTAGCGATACAGCACTATGGCTACACCTTC. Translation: CASSLAIQHYGYTF.

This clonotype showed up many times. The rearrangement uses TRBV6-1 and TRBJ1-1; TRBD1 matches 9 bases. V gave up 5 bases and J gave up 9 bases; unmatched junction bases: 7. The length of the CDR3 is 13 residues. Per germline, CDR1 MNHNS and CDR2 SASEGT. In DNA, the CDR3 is TGTGCCAGCAGTTACCGGACAGGGGCGAAAGCTTTCTTT. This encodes CASSYRTGAKAFF.

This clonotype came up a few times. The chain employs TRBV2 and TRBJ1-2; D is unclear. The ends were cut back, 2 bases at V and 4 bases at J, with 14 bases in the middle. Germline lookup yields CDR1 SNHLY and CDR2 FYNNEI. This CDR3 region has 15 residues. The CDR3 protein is CASSETPIGIYGYTF. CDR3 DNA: TGTGCCAGCAGTGAAACCCCGATTGGGATCTATGGCTACACCTTC.

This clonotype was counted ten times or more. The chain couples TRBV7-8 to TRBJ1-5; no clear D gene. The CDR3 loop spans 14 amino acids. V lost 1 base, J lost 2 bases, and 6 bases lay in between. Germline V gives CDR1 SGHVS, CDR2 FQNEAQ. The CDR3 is CASSLEQRNQPQHF. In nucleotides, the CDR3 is TGTGCCAGCAGCTTAGAACAGCGCAATCAGCCCCAGCATTTT. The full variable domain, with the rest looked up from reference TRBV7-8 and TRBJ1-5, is GAGVSQSPRYKVAKRGQDVALRCDPISGHVSLFWYQQALGQGPEFLTYFQNEAQLDKSGLPSDRFFAERPEGSVSTLKIQRTQQEDSAVYLCASSLEQRNQPQHFGDGTRLSIL.

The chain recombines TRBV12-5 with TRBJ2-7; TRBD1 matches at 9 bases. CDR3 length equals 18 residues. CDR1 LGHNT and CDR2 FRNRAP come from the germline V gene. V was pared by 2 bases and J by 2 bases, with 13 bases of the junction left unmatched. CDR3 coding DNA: TGTGCTAGTGGTTTGCTGACCTCCGGGACAGGGAGGGCCTACGAGCAGTACGTC. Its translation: CASGLLTSGTGRAYEQYV.

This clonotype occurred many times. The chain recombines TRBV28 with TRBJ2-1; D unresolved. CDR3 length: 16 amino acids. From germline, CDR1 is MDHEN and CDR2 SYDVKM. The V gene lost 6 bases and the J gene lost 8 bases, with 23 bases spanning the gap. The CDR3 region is CASSPLAADTGYEQFF. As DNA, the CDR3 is TGTGCCAGCAGCCCTTTGGCGGCCGATACGGGCTATGAGCAGTTCTTC. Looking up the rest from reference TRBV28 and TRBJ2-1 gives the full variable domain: DVKVTQSSRYLVKRTGEKVFLECVQDMDHENMFWYRQDPGLGLRLIYFSYDVKMKEKGDIPEGYSVSREKKERFSLILESASTNQTSMYLCASSPLAADTGYEQFFGPGTRLTVL.

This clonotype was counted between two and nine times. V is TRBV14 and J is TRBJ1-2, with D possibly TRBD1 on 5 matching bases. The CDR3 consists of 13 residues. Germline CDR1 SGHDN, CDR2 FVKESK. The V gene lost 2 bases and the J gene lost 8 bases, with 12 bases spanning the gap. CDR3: CASSQFRDGGYTF. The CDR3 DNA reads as TGTGCCAGCAGCCAATTCAGGGACGGGGGCTACACCTTC.

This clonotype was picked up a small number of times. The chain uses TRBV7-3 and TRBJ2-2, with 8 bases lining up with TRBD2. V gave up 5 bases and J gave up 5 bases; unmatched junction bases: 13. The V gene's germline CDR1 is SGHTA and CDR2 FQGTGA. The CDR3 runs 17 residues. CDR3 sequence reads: CASSPSGIAGQTGELFF. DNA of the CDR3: TGTGCCAGCAGCCCCTCGGGGATAGCGGGGCAAACCGGGGAGCTGTTTTTT.

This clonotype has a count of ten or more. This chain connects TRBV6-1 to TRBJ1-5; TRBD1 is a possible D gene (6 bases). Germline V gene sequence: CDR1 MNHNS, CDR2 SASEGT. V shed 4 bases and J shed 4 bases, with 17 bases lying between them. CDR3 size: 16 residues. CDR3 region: CASSGPTGLGNQPQHF. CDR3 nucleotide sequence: TGTGCCAGCAGTGGACCCACAGGGCTGGGGAATCAGCCCCAGCATTTT.

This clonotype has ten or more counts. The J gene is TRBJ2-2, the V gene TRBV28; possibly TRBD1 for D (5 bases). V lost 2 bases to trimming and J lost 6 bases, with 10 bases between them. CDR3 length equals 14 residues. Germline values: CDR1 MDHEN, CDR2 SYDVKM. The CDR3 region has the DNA TGTGCCAGCAGTTTAACATTAGGGGCCGGGGAGCTGTTTTTT. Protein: CASSLTLGAGELFF.

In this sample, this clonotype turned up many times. DNA of the CDR3: TGTGCCAGCAGTTTCGGACAGGTCCCCCTTAGCAATCAGCCCCAGCATTTT. It yields the protein CASSFGQVPLSNQPQHF. The chain uses TRBV6-2 or TRBV6-3 and TRBJ1-5, with 7 bases identical to TRBD1. Germline lookup yields CDR1 MNHEY and CDR2 SVGEGT. This CDR3 is 17 amino acids long. The V and J ends lost 4 bases and 0 bases, in that order; junction bases with no gene match: 9.

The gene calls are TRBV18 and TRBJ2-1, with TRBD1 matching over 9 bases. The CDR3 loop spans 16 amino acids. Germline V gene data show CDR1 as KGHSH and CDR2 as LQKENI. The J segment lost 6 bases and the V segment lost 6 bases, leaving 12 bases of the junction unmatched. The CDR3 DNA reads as TGTGCCAGCTCCGGGGGCAGACAGGGGGTCGGCAATGAGCAGTTCTTC. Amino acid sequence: CASSGGRQGVGNEQFF.

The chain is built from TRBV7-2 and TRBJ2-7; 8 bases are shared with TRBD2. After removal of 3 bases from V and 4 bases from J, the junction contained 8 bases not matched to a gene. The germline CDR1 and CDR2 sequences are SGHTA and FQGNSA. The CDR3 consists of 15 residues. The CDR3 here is CASSFTSGTGYEQYF. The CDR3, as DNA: TGTGCCAGCAGCTTTACTAGCGGAACGGGGTACGAGCAGTACTTC.

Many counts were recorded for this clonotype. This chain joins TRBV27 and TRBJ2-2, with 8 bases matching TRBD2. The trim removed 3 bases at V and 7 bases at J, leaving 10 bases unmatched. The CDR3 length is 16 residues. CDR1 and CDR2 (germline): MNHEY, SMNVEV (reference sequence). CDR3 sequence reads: CASSFHSGKAFGELFF. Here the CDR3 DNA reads TGTGCCAGCAGTTTCCATAGCGGGAAGGCCTTCGGGGAGCTGTTTTTT.

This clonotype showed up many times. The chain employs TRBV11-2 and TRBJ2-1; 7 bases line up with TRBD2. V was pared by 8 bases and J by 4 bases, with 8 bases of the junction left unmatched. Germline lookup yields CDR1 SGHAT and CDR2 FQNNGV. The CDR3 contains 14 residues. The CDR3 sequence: CASGRPSGYNEQFF. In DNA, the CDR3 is TGTGCCAGCGGTCGCCCTAGCGGATACAATGAGCAGTTCTTC.

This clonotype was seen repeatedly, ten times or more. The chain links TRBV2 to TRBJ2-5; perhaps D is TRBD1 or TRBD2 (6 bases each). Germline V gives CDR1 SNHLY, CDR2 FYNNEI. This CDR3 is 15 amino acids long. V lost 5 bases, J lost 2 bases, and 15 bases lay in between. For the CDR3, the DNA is TGTGCCAGCAGTTCCGTGGGGGGCCAACAAGAGACCCAGTACTTC. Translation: CASSSVGGQQETQYF.